The rows below give T cell receptor beta chains drawn from one sample of a study of radiotherapy plus CTLA-4 blockade in lung cancer. Profiling relied on immunoSEQ multiplex PCR, and the TCRdb table lists in-frame clones only, not all of them. This table has about 82,000 clones, about two thirds appearing once. The specimen comprised peripheral blood, sampled from a patient treated with radiotherapy plus ipilimumab. The receptors stem from a human donor with non-small cell lung cancer that progressed on radiotherapy plus ipilimumab. Each CDR3 is given with its conserved first and last residue. Where a row states a size, it is once, few, many or the class of an expanded clone; other rows omit it.

clone_size v_call cdr3_aa
few TRBV28 CASSSFQSQGAEQYF
. TRBV11-2 CASSLDRGGRHTGELFF
. TRBV4-3 CASSQDRIAGGFFEQFF
. TRBV5-4 CASSQDRGQYGYTF
. TRBV28 CASQWGRSGNTIYF
. TRBV28 CASSFGLAEEFF
. TRBV5-1 CASSLAGRTNEKLFF
. TRBV7-3 CASSAQGNTEAFF
. TRBV7-9 CASSLILTDTQYF
. TRBV28 CASSLGTGAYEQYF
. TRBV7-6 CASSQRATPQFGTQYF
. TRBV5-1 CASRPLAGNDYEQYF